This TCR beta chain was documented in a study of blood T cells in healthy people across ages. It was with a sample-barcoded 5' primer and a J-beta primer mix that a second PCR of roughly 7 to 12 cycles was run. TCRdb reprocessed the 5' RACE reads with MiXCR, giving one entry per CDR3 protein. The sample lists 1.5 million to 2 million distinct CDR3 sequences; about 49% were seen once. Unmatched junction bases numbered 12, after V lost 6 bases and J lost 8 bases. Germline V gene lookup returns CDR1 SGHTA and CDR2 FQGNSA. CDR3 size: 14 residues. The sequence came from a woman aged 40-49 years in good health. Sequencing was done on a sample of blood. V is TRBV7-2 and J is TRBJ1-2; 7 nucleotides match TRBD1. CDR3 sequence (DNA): TGTGCCAGCAGTCCTCCGGGACAGATGTGGGGCTACACCTTC. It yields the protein CASSPPGQMWGYTF.